This T cell receptor beta chain was captured in a study of blood T cell repertoires in COVID-19. About the study: Spain, Italy and the United States supplied samples that represented acute and convalescent COVID-19. T cells, B-cell-depleted T cells, or PBMCs supplied cDNA or gDNA.

Clones were read by immunoSEQ multiplex PCR, and TCRdb kept only the in-frame ones, dropping some. The table records fewer than 300,000 clones, approximately 85% of them present only once. Per the germline V gene, CDR1 is MGHDK and CDR2 is SYGVNS. V lost 9 bases and J 1 base, leaving 10 bases between the germline ends. CDR3 length: 12 residues. The V and J genes are TRBV25-1 and TRBJ2-7, with a possible D match to TRBD2 (5 bases). This TCR was recovered from a man in his fifties or sixties with active or convalescent COVID-19. The sequenced sample consisted of peripheral blood. The CDR3, as DNA: TGTGCCAGTAGAGAGGGATCCTACGAGCAGTACTTC. Residues: CASREGSYEQYF.